Each of the 8 T cell receptor beta chains below was sequenced from the same sample in a study of blood T cell repertoires in COVID-19. Profiling relied on immunoSEQ multiplex PCR, and the TCRdb table lists in-frame clones only, not all of them. The sample yields fewer than 150,000 clones, 85% seen once. The sample comprised peripheral blood. These receptors originate from a human donor in a cohort sampled during active COVID-19.

The genes are TRBV3-1 (or the pseudogene TRBV3-2) and TRBJ2-1, with a possible D match to TRBD2 (5 bases). The CDR3 is 17 residues long. Germline V gene data show CDR1 as LGHDT and CDR2 as YNNKEL (reference sequence). Trimming took off 4 bases at V and 0 bases at J, with 16 bases between the two ends. CDR3 sequence: CASSLALAYSSYNEQFF. The CDR3 DNA follows: TGTGCCAGCAGCCTTGCCCTAGCCTACAGCTCCTACAATGAGCAGTTCTTC.

This clone came up a few times. The rearrangement joins TRBV25-1 to TRBJ1-1, with D uncertain. Trimming took off 5 bases at V and 4 bases at J, with 11 bases between the two ends. Per the germline V gene, CDR1 is MGHDK and CDR2 is SYGVNS. The CDR3 is 13 amino acids. CDR3 sequence: CASSSYSGTEAFF. CDR3 DNA: TGTGCCAGCAGTTCCTATTCGGGCACTGAAGCTTTCTTT. Supplemented by reference TRBV25-1 and TRBJ1-1, the full variable domain reads EADIYQTPRYLVIGTGKKITLECSQTMGHDKMYWYQQDPGMELHLIHYSYGVNSTEKGDLSSESTVSRIRTEHFPLTLESARPSHTSQYLCASSSYSGTEAFFGQGTRLTVV.

This clone appeared a few times. This same CDR3 is encoded by further DNA sequences in the sample. V is TRBV19 and J is TRBJ1-2; 8 positions agree with TRBD1. The ends lost 5 bases at V and 4 bases at J; junction bases unmatched: 15. Germline V gene lookup returns CDR1 LNHDA and CDR2 SQIVND (reference sequence). The CDR3 contains 17 residues. The CDR3, as DNA: TGTGCCAGTAGTCCCACCGACGGAGGACAGGGCGGCTATGGCTACACCTTC. Translating it yields CASSPTDGGQGGYGYTF.

The chain combines TRBV5-5 with TRBJ1-2; TRBD1 matches at 9 bases. The trim removed 0 bases at V and 9 bases at J, leaving 9 bases unmatched. This CDR3 is 15 amino acids long. Germline V gene lookup returns CDR1 SGHKS and CDR2 YYEKEE (reference sequence). Here the CDR3 reads CASSLGPGTGTRYTF. The CDR3 DNA reads TGTGCCAGCAGCTTGGGTCCCGGGACAGGGACCCGCTACACCTTC.

V usage is TRBV7-9 and J usage is TRBJ2-6; D gene unclear. CDR3 size: 14 residues. Trimming cost V 1 base and J 2 bases, with 3 bases left between them. CDR1 and CDR2 from the germline V gene are SEHNR and FQNEAQ (reference sequence). CDR3 sequence: CASSLGPGANVLTF. CDR3 in DNA: TGTGCCAGCAGCTTAGGGCCTGGGGCCAACGTCCTGACTTTC. The full variable domain, its missing parts supplied by reference TRBV7-9 and TRBJ2-6, is DTGVSQNPRHKITKRGQNVTFRCDPISEHNRLYWYRQTLGQGPEFLTYFQNEAQLEKSRLLSDRFSAERPKGSFSTLEIQRTEQGDSAMYLCASSLGPGANVLTFGAGSRLTVL.

The chain joins TRBV5-5 to TRBJ1-1; D perhaps matches TRBD1 (5 bases). Looked up from germline, CDR1 is SGHKS and CDR2 is YYEKEE (reference sequence). V lost 0 bases to trimming and J lost 0 bases, with 9 bases between them. There are 15 residues in the CDR3. CDR3 sequence: CASSLAGGVNTEAFF. The CDR3 DNA follows: TGTGCCAGCAGCTTGGCCGGGGGTGTGAACACTGAAGCTTTCTTT.

The chain joins TRBV5-1 to TRBJ1-2; 7 bases map to TRBD1. CDR3 length: 14 amino acids. With 0 bases clipped from V and 5 bases from J, the junction kept 4 bases outside the gene matches. Germline assignment: CDR1 SGHRS and CDR2 YFSETQ. In DNA, the CDR3 is TGCGCCAGCAGCTTGGGACAGGGACAATATGGCTACACCTTC. Amino acids: CASSLGQGQYGYTF.

J is TRBJ2-5 and V is TRBV5-6; 7 bases match TRBD1. The CDR3 consists of 14 residues. Germline CDR1 reads SGHDT; CDR2 reads YYEEEE. V shed 5 bases, J shed 4 bases, and the junction held 8 bases outside the gene matches. CDR3 region: CASRSTGAGETQYF. The CDR3 DNA reads as TGTGCCAGCAGATCTACAGGGGCCGGAGAGACCCAGTACTTC.